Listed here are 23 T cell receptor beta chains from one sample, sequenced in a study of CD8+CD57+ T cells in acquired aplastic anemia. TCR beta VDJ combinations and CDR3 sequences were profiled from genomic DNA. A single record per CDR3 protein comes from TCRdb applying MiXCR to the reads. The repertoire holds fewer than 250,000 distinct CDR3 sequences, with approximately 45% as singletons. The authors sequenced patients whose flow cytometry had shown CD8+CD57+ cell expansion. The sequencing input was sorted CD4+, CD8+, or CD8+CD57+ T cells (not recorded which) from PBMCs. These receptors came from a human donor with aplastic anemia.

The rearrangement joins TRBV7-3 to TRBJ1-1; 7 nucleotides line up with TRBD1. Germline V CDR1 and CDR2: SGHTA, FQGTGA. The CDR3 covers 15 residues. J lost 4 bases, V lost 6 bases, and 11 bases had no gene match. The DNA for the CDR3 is TGTGCCAGCAGTCCCACAACAGGGGCGGTCACTGAAGCTTTCTTT. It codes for CASSPTTGAVTEAFF.

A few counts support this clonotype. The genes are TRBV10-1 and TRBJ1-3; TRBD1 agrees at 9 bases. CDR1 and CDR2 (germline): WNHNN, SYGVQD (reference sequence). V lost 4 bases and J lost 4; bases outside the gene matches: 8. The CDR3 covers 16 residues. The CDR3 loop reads CASSGPGQGKGNTIYF. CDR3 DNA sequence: TGCGCCAGCAGTGGACCGGGACAGGGAAAGGGAAACACCATATATTTT.

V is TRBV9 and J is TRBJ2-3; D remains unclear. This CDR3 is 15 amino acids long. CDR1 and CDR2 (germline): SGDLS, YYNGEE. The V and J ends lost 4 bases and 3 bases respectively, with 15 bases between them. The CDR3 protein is CASSSLMGRTDTQYF. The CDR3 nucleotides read TGTGCCAGCAGCTCCCTGATGGGCCGGACAGATACGCAGTATTTT.

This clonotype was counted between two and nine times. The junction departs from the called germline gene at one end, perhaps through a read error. CDR3 nucleotides: TGTGCCAGCAGACCACTAGCGGGGGGGCGCAATGAGCAGCTCTTC. This gives the protein CASRPLAGGRNEQLF. This sequence joins TRBV10-3 and TRBJ2-1; 13 positions match TRBD2. Germline lookup yields CDR1 ENHRY and CDR2 SYGVKD. This CDR3 contains 15 residues.

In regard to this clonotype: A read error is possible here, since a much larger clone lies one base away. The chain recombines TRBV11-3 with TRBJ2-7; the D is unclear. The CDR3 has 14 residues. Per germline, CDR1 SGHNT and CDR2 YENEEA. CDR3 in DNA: TGTGCCGGCAGCCCTTTCCCAGAGAGGCACGAGCAGTACTTC. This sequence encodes CAGSPFPERHEQYF.

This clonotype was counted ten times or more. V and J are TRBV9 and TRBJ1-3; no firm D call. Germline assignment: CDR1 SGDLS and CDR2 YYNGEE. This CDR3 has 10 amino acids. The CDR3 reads CGSAGNTIYF. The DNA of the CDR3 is TGTGGGTCGGCTGGAAACACCATATATTTT.

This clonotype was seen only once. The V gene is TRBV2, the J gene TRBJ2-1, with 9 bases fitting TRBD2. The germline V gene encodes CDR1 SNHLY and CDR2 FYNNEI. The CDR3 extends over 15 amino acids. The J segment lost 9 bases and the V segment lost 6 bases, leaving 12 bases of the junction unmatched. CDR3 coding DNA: TGTGCCAGCAGGGAATTGGGCGGGGGGGGAGGTGAGCAGTTCTTC. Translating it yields CASRELGGGGGEQFF.

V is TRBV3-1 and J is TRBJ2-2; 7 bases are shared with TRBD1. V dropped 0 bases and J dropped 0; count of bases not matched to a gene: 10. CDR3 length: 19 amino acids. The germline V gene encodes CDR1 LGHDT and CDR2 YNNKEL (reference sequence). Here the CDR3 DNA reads TGTGCCAGCAGCCAAGAACCTTGGACAGGAAATCCGAACACCGGGGAGCTGTTTTTT. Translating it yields CASSQEPWTGNPNTGELFF.

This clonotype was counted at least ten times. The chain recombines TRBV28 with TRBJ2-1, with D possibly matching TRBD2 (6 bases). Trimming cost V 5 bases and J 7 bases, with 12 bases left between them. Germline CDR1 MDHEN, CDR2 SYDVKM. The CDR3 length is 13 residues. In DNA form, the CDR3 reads TGTGCCAGCAGTCTTGGACTATTAAATGAGCAGTTCTTC. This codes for CASSLGLLNEQFF. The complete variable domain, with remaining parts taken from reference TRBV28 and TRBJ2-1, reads DVKVTQSSRYLVKRTGEKVFLECVQDMDHENMFWYRQDPGLGLRLIYFSYDVKMKEKGDIPEGYSVSREKKERFSLILESASTNQTSMYLCASSLGLLNEQFFGPGTRLTVL.

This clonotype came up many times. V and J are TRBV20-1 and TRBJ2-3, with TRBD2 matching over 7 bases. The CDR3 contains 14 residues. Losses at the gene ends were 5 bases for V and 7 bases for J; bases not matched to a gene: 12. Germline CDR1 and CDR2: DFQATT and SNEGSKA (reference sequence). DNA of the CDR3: TGCAGTGCTTTTTCCGCGGGAGATTTAAATACGCAGTATTTT. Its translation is CSAFSAGDLNTQYF.

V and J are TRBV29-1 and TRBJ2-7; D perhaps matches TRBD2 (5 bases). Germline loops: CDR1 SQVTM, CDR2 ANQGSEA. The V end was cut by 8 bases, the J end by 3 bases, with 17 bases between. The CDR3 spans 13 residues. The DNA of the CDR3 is TGCAGCAGTGATGGCGGGCCGAGCTACGAGCAGTACTTC. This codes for CSSDGGPSYEQYF.

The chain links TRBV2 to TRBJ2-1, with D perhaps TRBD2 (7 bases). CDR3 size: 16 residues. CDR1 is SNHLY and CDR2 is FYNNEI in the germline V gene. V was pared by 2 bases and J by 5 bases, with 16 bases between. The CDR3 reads CASSEFVGGRDNEQFF. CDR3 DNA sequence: TGTGCCAGCAGTGAATTCGTCGGGGGGCGCGACAATGAGCAGTTCTTC.

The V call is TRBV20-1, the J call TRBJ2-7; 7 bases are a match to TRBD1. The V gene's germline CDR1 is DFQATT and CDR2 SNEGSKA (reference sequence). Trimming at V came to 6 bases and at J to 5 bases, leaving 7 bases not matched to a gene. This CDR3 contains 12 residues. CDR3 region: CSASKGGHEQYF. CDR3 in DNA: TGCAGTGCCTCCAAAGGGGGCCACGAGCAGTACTTC.

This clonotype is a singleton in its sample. The CDR3, as DNA: TGTGCCAGCAGTTTAGGCAGCTTACACACCTACGAGCAGTACTTC. Amino acid sequence: CASSLGSLHTYEQYF. The rearrangement links TRBV12-3 or TRBV12-4 to TRBJ2-7, with no clear D. This CDR3 is built from 15 residues. Between the trimmed V and J ends, which lost 1 base and 2 bases, there was a span of 12 bases.

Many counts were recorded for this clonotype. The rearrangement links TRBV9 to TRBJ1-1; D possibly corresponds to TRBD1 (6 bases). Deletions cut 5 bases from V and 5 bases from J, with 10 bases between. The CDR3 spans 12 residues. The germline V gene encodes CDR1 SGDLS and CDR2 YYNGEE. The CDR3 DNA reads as TGTGCCAGCAGTACAGGGTATACTGAAGCTTTCTTT. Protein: CASSTGYTEAFF.

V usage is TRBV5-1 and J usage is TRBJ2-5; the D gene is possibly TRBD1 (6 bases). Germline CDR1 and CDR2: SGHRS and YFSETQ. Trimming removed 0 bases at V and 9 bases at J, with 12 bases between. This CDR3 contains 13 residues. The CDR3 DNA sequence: TGCGCCAGCAGCTTGGAGGGGGATCAGCCCCAGTACTTC. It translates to CASSLEGDQPQYF.

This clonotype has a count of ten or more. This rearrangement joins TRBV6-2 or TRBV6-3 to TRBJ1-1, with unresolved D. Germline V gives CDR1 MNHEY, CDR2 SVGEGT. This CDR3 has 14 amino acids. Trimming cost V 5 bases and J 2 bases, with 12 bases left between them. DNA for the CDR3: TGTGCCAGCAGTCTTACGGACGGTAACACTGAAGCTTTCTTT. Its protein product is CASSLTDGNTEAFF.

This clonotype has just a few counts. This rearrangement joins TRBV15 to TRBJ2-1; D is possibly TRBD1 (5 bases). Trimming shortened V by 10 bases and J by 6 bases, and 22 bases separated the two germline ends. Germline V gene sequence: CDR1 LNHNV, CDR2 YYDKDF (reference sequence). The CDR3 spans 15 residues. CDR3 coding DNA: TGTGCCAGCAGTGTCCGACAGTTTACCCTCAATGAGCAGTTCTTC. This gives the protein CASSVRQFTLNEQFF.

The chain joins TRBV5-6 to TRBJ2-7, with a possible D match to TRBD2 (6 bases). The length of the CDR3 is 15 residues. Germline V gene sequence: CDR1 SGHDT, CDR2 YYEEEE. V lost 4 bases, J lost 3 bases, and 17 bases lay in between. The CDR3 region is CASSQWLANIYEQYF. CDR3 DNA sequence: TGTGCCAGCAGCCAGTGGCTAGCGAATATCTACGAGCAGTACTTC.

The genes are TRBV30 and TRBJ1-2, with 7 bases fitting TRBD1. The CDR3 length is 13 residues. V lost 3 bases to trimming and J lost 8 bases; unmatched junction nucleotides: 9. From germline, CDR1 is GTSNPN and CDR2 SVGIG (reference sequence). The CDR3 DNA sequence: TGTGCCTGGAGGCCCCCCCACAGGGGCGGCTACACCTTC. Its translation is CAWRPPHRGGYTF.

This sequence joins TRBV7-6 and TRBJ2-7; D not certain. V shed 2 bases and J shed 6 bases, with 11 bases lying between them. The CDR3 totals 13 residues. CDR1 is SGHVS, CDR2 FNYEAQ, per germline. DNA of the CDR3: TGTGCCAGCAGCTTAAGGTGGCAGGCCGAGCAGTACTTC. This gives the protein CASSLRWQAEQYF.

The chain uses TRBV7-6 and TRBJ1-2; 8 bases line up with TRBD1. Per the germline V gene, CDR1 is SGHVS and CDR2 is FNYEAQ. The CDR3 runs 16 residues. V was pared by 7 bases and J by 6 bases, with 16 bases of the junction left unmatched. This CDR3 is CASTPLPGQEYDGYTF. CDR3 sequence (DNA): TGTGCCAGCACCCCCCTCCCGGGACAGGAATATGATGGCTACACCTTC. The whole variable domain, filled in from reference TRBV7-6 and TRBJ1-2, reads GAGVSQSPRYKVTKRGQDVALRCDPISGHVSLYWYRQALGQGPEFLTYFNYEAQQDKSGLPNDRFSAERPEGSISTLTIQRTEQRDSAMYRCASTPLPGQEYDGYTFGSGTRLTVV.

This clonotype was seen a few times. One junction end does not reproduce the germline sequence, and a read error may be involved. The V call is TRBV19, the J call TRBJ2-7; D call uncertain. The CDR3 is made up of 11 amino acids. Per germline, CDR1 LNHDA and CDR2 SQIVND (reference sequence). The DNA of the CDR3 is TGTGCCAGTAGTAAAGGCCCGGCCATAATCTTC. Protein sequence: CASSKGPAIIF.